These 27 T cell receptor beta chains were all obtained from the same sample, sequenced in a study of blood T cell repertoires in COVID-19. Data came from immunoSEQ multiplex PCR; TCRdb stores just in-frame clones and leaves some out. Here the sample spans roughly 250,000 clones, around 88% being singletons. Input material: peripheral blood. The receptors here all came from a man in his forties with active or convalescent COVID-19.

This clone appeared a few times. This sequence joins TRBV11-3 and TRBJ2-7, with D possibly being TRBD2 (6 bases). The ends were cut back, 1 base at V and 0 bases at J, with 7 bases in the middle. The CDR3 is 14 residues long. Germline V gene data show CDR1 as SGHNT and CDR2 as YENEEA. The chain's CDR3 is CASSLAGLSYEQYF. CDR3 nucleotide sequence: TGTGCCAGCAGCTTAGCGGGACTCTCCTACGAGCAGTACTTC.

The V and J genes are TRBV19 and TRBJ1-1, with 8 bases matching TRBD1. The CDR3 consists of 12 residues. Germline V CDR1 and CDR2: LNHDA, SQIVND (reference sequence). V was pared by 2 bases and J by 11 bases, with 4 bases of the junction left unmatched. DNA for the CDR3: TGTGCCAGTAGTATATCCAGGGGGCGGGCTTTCTTT. Translating gives CASSISRGRAFF.

The chain couples TRBV29-1 to TRBJ2-7; possibly TRBD1 for D (6 bases). Germline CDR1 and CDR2: SQVTM and ANQGSEA. V shed 0 bases and J shed 1 base, with 13 bases lying between them. This CDR3 is built from 15 residues. The CDR3 bases are TGCAGCGTTGAAGATCCGGACAGTGAGTCCTACGAGCAGTACTTC. Protein product: CSVEDPDSESYEQYF.

V gene TRBV4-1 combines with J gene TRBJ2-5; 10 nucleotides match TRBD2. CDR3 length: 15 residues. After removal of 3 bases from V and 3 bases from J, the junction contained 4 bases not matched to a gene. Per germline, CDR1 MGHRA and CDR2 YSYEKL. CDR3 in amino acids: CASSQTGLAEETQYF. Here the CDR3 DNA reads TGCGCCAGCAGCCAGACCGGACTAGCGGAAGAGACCCAGTACTTC.

The sample holds a few counts of this clone. The chain has TRBV6-6 and TRBJ2-1; TRBD1 is a possible D gene (6 bases). Per germline, CDR1 MNHNY and CDR2 SVGAGI (reference sequence). The CDR3 has 11 amino acids. Trimming took off 6 bases at V and 10 bases at J, with 10 bases between the two ends. The CDR3 sequence is CASREDSEQFF. CDR3 DNA sequence: TGTGCCAGCAGAGAGGACAGCGAGCAGTTCTTC.

V is TRBV18 and J is TRBJ1-3; perhaps TRBD1 as D (5 bases). The CDR3 is 20 residues long. Germline CDR1 is KGHSH and CDR2 is LQKENI. V was shortened by 0 bases and J by 1 base, with 22 bases between the two germline ends. As DNA, the CDR3 is TGTGCCAGCTCACCACCGGGGGGACGGCGTTCCCTAACTTCTGGAAACACCATATATTTT. Translating it yields CASSPPGGRRSLTSGNTIYF.

This sequence joins TRBV9 and TRBJ1-2; perhaps TRBD1 as D (6 bases). Germline V CDR1 and CDR2: SGDLS, YYNGEE. V was clipped by 4 bases and J by 8 bases, with 18 bases between them. This CDR3 spans 14 amino acids. DNA of the CDR3: TGTGCCAGCAGCCCCCCGGGGGGGGGCGGGGGCTACACCTTC. Amino acid sequence: CASSPPGGGGGYTF.

This chain joins TRBV28 and TRBJ1-1; TRBD1 agrees at 11 bases. J was trimmed by 5 bases and V by 5 bases; bases with no gene match: 7. The CDR3 runs to 15 residues. Germline V gives CDR1 MDHEN, CDR2 SYDVKM. The CDR3 protein is CASSNPGTGGTEAFF. For the CDR3, the DNA is TGTGCCAGCAGTAATCCCGGGACAGGGGGTACTGAAGCTTTCTTT.

As regards this clone: At one of its ends the junction is not consistent with the germline gene, which may arise from a read error. V gene TRBV7-7 combines with J gene TRBJ2-2; TRBD1 might be the D (6 bases). The CDR3 totals 15 residues. Per germline, CDR1 SSHAT and CDR2 FNYEAQ (reference sequence). The CDR3 DNA reads as TGTGCTAGCAGCCAAACAGGGAGCAGCACCGGGGAGCTGTTTTTT. It yields the protein CASSQTGSSTGELFF.

Only a few counts were recorded for this clone. V gene TRBV6-2 or TRBV6-3 combines with J gene TRBJ1-1, with 8 bases matching TRBD1. This CDR3 comprises 16 residues. Germline CDR1 MNHEY, CDR2 SVGEGT. V lost 6 bases to trimming and J lost 0 bases; unmatched junction nucleotides: 9. This CDR3 reads CASSGRTGTMNTEAFF. The CDR3 nucleotides are TGTGCCAGCAGCGGTCGGACAGGGACTATGAACACTGAAGCTTTCTTT.

As regards this clone: An end of the junction does not agree with germline; a read error may underlie this. V gene TRBV11-3 combines with J gene TRBJ2-5; the match to TRBD2 covers 13 bases. CDR1 and CDR2 (germline): SGHNT, YENEEA. The CDR3 is 18 amino acids. CDR3 in DNA: TGTGCCAGCAGTTTAGTTTGGACTAGCGGGGGTCTCCAAGAGACCCAGTACTTC. This encodes CASSLVWTSGGLQETQYF. Using reference TRBV11-3 and TRBJ2-5 for the parts outside the CDR3, the full variable domain is EAGVVQSPRYKIIEKKQPVAFWCNPISGHNTLYWYLQNLGQGPELLIRYENEEAVDDSQLPKDRFSAERLKGVDSTLKIQPAELGDSAVYLCASSLVWTSGGLQETQYFGPGTRLLVL.

The chain recombines TRBV14 with TRBJ1-2; TRBD1 might be the D (6 bases). V was cut by 4 bases and J by 4 bases, with 16 bases left in between. CDR1 is SGHDN, CDR2 FVKESK, per germline. The CDR3 loop spans 15 amino acids. CDR3 amino acids: CASSRSQGRGYGYTF. CDR3 DNA: TGTGCCAGCAGCCGCTCTCAGGGGAGAGGCTATGGCTACACCTTC.

Comments on this clone: Different DNA sequences within this sample yield the same CDR3. V gene TRBV5-1 combines with J gene TRBJ1-3; 7 nucleotides line up with TRBD1. Germline assignment: CDR1 SGHRS and CDR2 YFSETQ. The junction had 4 bases not matched to a gene; V was cut back by 3 bases and J by 4 bases. This CDR3 contains 14 residues. The CDR3 protein is CASSYGTDGNTIYF. The CDR3 DNA follows: TGCGCCAGCAGCTACGGGACAGACGGAAACACCATATATTTT.

The count of this clone is one. The CDR3 spells CASSLGAGVTLYNEQFF. The CDR3 DNA follows: TGTGCCAGCAGCTTAGGGGCGGGAGTAACACTATACAATGAGCAGTTCTTC. The chain combines TRBV11-3 with TRBJ2-1, with 7 bases fitting TRBD2. The J segment lost 4 bases and the V segment lost 1 base, leaving 10 bases of the junction unmatched. The CDR3 contains 17 residues. Germline V gene sequence: CDR1 SGHNT, CDR2 YENEEA.

V usage is TRBV3-1 (or the pseudogene TRBV3-2) and J usage is TRBJ1-2; 10 nucleotides match TRBD1. The germline V gene has CDR1 LGHDT and CDR2 YNNKEL (reference sequence). V shed 4 bases and J 6 bases; nucleotides not matched to a gene: 5. The CDR3 runs to 14 residues. CDR3 sequence: CASSRDRGGDGYTF. Written as DNA, the CDR3 is TGTGCCAGCAGCCGGGACAGGGGTGGAGATGGCTACACCTTC.

The chain is built from TRBV29-1 and TRBJ2-5; a weak D match, TRBD1 (6 bases). The CDR3 runs to 14 residues. Germline assignment: CDR1 SQVTM and CDR2 ANQGSEA. Deletions cut 1 base from V and 5 bases from J, with 14 bases between. DNA for the CDR3: TGCAGCGTTGAAGGGTTTCAGGGGCGGGAGACCCAGTACTTC. Protein: CSVEGFQGRETQYF.

This clone has just one count. The V gene is TRBV12-3 or TRBV12-4, the J gene TRBJ1-1; D is perhaps TRBD1 (5 bases). Trimming took 5 bases from V and 3 from J, leaving 7 bases between them. The CDR3 spans 12 residues. In nucleotides, the CDR3 is TGTGCCAGCAGTCCGGGGGACACTGAAGCTTTCTTT. Translating gives CASSPGDTEAFF.

The chain has TRBV5-1 and TRBJ2-5; D may be TRBD1 (6 bases). CDR3 length equals 14 residues. Germline values: CDR1 SGHRS, CDR2 YFSETQ. Between the trimmed V and J ends, which lost 6 bases and 3 bases, there was a span of 15 bases. As DNA, the CDR3 is TGCGCCAGCAATCCGTCCAGGGGAGAAGAGACCCAGTACTTC. Protein: CASNPSRGEETQYF.

The chain carries TRBV3-1 (or the pseudogene TRBV3-2) and TRBJ1-2; 8 nucleotides match TRBD1. CDR3 length: 14 residues. Germline-derived CDR1 and CDR2 are LGHDT and YNNKEL (reference sequence). The V segment lost 4 bases and the J segment 4 bases; nucleotides outside the gene matches: 5. The CDR3 loop is CASSPADRAYGYTF. The CDR3 bases are TGTGCCAGCAGCCCCGCGGACAGGGCCTATGGCTACACCTTC.

The rearrangement links TRBV29-1 to TRBJ2-7; 9 positions agree with TRBD1. The germline CDR1 and CDR2 sequences are SQVTM and ANQGSEA. V gave up 5 bases and J gave up 4 bases; unmatched junction bases: 6. The CDR3 consists of 13 residues. The CDR3 loop is CSVRDRVSYEQYF. In nucleotides, the CDR3 is TGCAGCGTTCGGGACAGGGTATCATACGAGCAGTACTTC.

This clone was counted a few times. The gene calls are TRBV3-1 (or the pseudogene TRBV3-2) and TRBJ1-1; 12 bases map to TRBD1. The CDR3 extends over 16 amino acids. J lost 5 bases, V lost 4 bases, and 8 bases had no gene match. From germline, CDR1 is LGHDT and CDR2 YNNKEL (reference sequence). The chain's CDR3 is CASSPPGQGAWTEAFF. As DNA, the CDR3 is TGTGCCAGCAGCCCCCCGGGACAGGGGGCATGGACTGAAGCTTTCTTT.

The CDR3 nucleotides are TGTGCCAGCAGCCGAAGAGAGGGAGTGGAGACCCAGTACTTC. Its protein product is CASSRREGVETQYF. The chain couples TRBV3-1 (or the pseudogene TRBV3-2) to TRBJ2-5; TRBD2 might be the D (5 bases). Trimming took off 4 bases at V and 5 bases at J, with 14 bases between the two ends. Germline V gene sequence: CDR1 LGHDT, CDR2 YNNKEL (reference sequence). This CDR3 region has 14 residues.

This chain links TRBV4-3 with TRBJ1-1; D possibly corresponds to TRBD1 (6 bases). This CDR3 region has 17 residues. Trimming took 3 bases from V and 6 from J, leaving 23 bases between them. Per the germline V gene, CDR1 is LGHNA and CDR2 is YSLEER. This chain's CDR3 is CASSQGEGGPGGAEAFF. In DNA, the CDR3 is TGCGCCAGCAGCCAGGGTGAAGGGGGACCCGGGGGGGCTGAAGCTTTCTTT.

This sequence joins TRBV7-2 and TRBJ2-5, with 10 bases matching TRBD1. This CDR3 contains 14 residues. Germline lookup yields CDR1 SGHTA and CDR2 FQGNSA. Trimming took 5 bases from V and 1 from J; bases not matched to a gene: 1. This CDR3 is CASSRDRGQETQYF. DNA for the CDR3: TGTGCCAGCAGCAGGGACAGGGGCCAAGAGACCCAGTACTTC.

The chain is built from TRBV2 and TRBJ1-4; D is unclear. Germline V lookup: CDR1 SNHLY, CDR2 FYNNEI. CDR3 size: 13 residues. The V and J ends lost 4 bases and 8 bases respectively, with 11 bases between them. The CDR3 is CASSAGLGEKLFF. DNA for the CDR3: TGTGCCAGCAGTGCCGGTCTCGGGGAAAAACTGTTTTTT.

This rearrangement joins TRBV9 to TRBJ2-2; 8 positions match TRBD1. CDR1 and CDR2 from the germline V gene are SGDLS and YYNGEE. This CDR3 comprises 16 residues. Trimming removed 0 bases from V and 5 bases from J; junction bases left unmatched: 6. The CDR3 protein is CASSVATGGSTGELFF. Written as DNA, the CDR3 is TGTGCCAGCAGCGTAGCCACAGGGGGTTCAACCGGGGAGCTGTTTTTT.

The count of this clone is one. This rearrangement joins TRBV6-5 to TRBJ1-1; TRBD1 agrees at 8 bases. The CDR3 is 13 amino acids. V was pared by 6 bases and J by 5 bases, with 5 bases of the junction left unmatched. In germline, CDR1 is MNHEY, CDR2 SVGAGI. This CDR3 is CASRARGRTEAFF. CDR3 bases: TGTGCCAGCAGGGCCAGGGGGCGGACTGAAGCTTTCTTT.